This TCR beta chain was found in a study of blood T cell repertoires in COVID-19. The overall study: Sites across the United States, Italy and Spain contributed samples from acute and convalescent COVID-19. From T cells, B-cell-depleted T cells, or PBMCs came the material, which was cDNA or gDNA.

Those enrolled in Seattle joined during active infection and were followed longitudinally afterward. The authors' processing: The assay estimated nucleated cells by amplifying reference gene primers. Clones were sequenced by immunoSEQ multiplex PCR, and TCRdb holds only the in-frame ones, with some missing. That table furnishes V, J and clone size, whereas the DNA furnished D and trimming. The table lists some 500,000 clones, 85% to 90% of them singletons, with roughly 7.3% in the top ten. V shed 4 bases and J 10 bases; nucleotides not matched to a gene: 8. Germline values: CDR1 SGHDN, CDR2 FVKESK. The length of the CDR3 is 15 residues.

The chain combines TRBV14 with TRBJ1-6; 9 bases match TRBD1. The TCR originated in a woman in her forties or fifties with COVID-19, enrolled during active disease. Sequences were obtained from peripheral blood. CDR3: CASSPLQGAESPLHF. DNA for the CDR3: TGTGCCAGCAGCCCATTACAGGGGGCGGAATCACCCCTCCACTTT.